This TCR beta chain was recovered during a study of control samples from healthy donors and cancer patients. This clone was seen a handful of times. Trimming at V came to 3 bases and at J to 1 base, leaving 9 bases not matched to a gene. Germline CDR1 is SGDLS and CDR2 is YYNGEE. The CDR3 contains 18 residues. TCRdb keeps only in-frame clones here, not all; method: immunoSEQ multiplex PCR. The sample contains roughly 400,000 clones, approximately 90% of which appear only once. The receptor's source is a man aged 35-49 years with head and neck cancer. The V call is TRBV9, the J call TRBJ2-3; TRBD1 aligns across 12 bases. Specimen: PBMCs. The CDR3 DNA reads TGTGCCAGCAGCGCGAAACACCGGGACAGGGGGCGCACAGATACGCAGTATTTT. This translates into CASSAKHRDRGRTDTQYF.